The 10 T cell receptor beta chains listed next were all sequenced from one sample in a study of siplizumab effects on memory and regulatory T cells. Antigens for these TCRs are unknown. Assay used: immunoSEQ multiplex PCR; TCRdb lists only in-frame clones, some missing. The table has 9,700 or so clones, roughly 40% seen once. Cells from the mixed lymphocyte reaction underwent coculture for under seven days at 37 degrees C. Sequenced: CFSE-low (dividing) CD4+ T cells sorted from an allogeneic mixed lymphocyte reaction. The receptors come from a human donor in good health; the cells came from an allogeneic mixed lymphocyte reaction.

The CDR3 DNA reads TGCGCCAGCAGCCCTTTGGACAGGGGGCTCACTGAAGCTTTCTTT. As protein: CASSPLDRGLTEAFF. The rearrangement uses TRBV5-1 and TRBJ1-1; 11 nucleotides align to TRBD1. Germline trimming cut 4 bases from V and 4 bases from J; bases unmatched to any gene: 6. Germline values: CDR1 SGHRS, CDR2 YFSETQ. The CDR3 contains 15 residues.

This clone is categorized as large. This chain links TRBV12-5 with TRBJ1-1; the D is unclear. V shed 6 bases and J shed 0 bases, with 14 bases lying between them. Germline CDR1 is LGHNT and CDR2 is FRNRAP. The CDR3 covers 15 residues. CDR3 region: CASGVGSGMNTEAFF. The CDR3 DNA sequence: TGTGCTAGTGGGGTCGGGAGCGGCATGAACACTGAAGCTTTCTTT.

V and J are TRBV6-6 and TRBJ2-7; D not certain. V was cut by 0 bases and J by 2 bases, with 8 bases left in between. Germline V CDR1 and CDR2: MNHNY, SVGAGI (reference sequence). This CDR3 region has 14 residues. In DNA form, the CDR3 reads TGTGCCAGCAGTTACTCGCCAGATACCTACGAGCAGTACTTC. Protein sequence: CASSYSPDTYEQYF.

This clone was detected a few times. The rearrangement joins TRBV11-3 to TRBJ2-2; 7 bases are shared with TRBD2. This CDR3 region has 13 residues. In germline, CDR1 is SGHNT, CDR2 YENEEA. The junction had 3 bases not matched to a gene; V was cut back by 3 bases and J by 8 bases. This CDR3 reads CASSLGGIGELFF. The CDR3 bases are TGTGCCAGCAGCTTGGGGGGGATAGGGGAGCTGTTTTTT.

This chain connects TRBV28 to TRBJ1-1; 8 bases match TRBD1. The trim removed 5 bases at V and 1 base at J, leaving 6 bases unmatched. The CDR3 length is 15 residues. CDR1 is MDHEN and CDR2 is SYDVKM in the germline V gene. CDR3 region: CASSTHGTGNTEAFF. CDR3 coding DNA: TGTGCCAGCAGTACACACGGGACAGGGAACACTGAAGCTTTCTTT.

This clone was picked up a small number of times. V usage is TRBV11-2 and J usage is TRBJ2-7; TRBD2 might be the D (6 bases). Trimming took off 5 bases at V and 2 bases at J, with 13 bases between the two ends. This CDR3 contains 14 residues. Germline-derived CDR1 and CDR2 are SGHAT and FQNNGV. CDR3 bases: TGTGCCAGCAGCCCCCGAGCGGGCCCCTACGAGCAGTACTTC. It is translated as CASSPRAGPYEQYF. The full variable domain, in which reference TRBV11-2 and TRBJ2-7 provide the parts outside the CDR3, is EAGVAQSPRYKIIEKRQSVAFWCNPISGHATLYWYQQILGQGPKLLIQFQNNGVVDDSQLPKDRFSAERLKGVDSTLKIQPAKLEDSAVYLCASSPRAGPYEQYFGPGTRLTVT.

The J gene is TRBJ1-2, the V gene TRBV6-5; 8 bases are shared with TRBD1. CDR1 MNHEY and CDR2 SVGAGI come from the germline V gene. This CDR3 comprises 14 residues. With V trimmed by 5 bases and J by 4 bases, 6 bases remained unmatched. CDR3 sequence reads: CASSQGAQAYGYTF. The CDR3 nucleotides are TGTGCCAGCAGTCAGGGGGCGCAGGCCTATGGCTACACCTTC.

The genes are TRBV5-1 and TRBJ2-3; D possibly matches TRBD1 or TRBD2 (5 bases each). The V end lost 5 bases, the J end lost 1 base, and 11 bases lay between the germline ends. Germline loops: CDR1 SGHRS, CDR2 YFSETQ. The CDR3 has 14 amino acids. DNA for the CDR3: TGCGCCAGCAGGGTCGGGGCCCGCACAGATACGCAGTATTTT. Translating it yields CASRVGARTDTQYF. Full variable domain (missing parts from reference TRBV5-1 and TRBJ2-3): KAGVTQTPRYLIKTRGQQVTLSCSPISGHRSVSWYQQTPGQGLQFLFEYFSETQRNKGNFPGRFSGRQFSNSRSEMNVSTLELGDSALYLCASRVGARTDTQYFGPGTRLTVL.

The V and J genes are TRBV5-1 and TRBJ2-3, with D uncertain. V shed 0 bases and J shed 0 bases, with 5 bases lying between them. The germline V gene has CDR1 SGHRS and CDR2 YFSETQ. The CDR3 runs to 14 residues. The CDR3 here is CASSLDGSTDTQYF. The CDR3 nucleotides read TGCGCCAGCAGCTTGGACGGGAGCACAGATACGCAGTATTTT. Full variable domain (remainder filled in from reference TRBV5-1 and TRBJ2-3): KAGVTQTPRYLIKTRGQQVTLSCSPISGHRSVSWYQQTPGQGLQFLFEYFSETQRNKGNFPGRFSGRQFSNSRSEMNVSTLELGDSALYLCASSLDGSTDTQYFGPGTRLTVL.

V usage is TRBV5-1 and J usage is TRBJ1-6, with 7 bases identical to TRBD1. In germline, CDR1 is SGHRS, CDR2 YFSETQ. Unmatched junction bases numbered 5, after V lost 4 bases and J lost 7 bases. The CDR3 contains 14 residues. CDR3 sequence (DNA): TGCGCCAGCAGCCCGGGACAGCCGAATTCACCCCTCCACTTT. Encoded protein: CASSPGQPNSPLHF. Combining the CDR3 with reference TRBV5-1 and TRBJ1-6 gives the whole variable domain KAGVTQTPRYLIKTRGQQVTLSCSPISGHRSVSWYQQTPGQGLQFLFEYFSETQRNKGNFPGRFSGRQFSNSRSEMNVSTLELGDSALYLCASSPGQPNSPLHFGNGTRLTVT.